This entry describes one TCR beta chain. The data were obtained in a study of neoadjuvant anti-PD-1 for oral cavity cancer. V was shortened by 5 bases and J by 0 bases, with 25 bases between the two germline ends. Germline assignment: CDR1 SQVTM and CDR2 ANQGSEA. This CDR3 has 19 residues. Only in-frame clones appear in the TCRdb table, and some are missing; sequencing was by immunoSEQ multiplex PCR. The repertoire includes 60,000 to 75,000 clones, around 80% of them detected once, and 2.6% sits in the top ten. This clonotype was sampled from a person aged 40 to 85 with oral cavity squamous cell carcinoma. The sample was PBMCs, taken before nivolumab (anti-PD-1) treatment. The chain is built from TRBV29-1 and TRBJ2-2, with D possibly matching TRBD1 (7 bases). CDR3 bases: TGCAGCGTTTGGGGGGCCCCGACAGGGACCAAAACGAACACCGGGGAGCTGTTTTTT. Translating gives CSVWGAPTGTKTNTGELFF.